This T cell receptor beta chain was obtained from a study of T cell responses to AZD1222 COVID-19 vaccine (dated by TCRdb to the early 2020s). For context, the study as a whole: A total of 240 or so trial participants underwent TCR sequencing, of whom approximately 200 had received two doses of AZD1222 and some 25 had received two doses of the MenACWY control vaccine. Trial participants were enrolled by age into 18-55, 56-69 and 70-plus year subgroups, with approximately 160, 26 and 62 TCR-sequenced participants respectively. Overall study outcomes, separate from this receptor: Participants were mostly white British and included more females than males, and it was suggested by the authors that clonal diversity may have been underestimated. Epitopes outside the regions mutated in the B.1.351 and B.1.1.7 variants were reportedly recognized by nearly half of the unique spike-specific TCRs. A significant rise in spike-specific TCR breadth and depth was observed after two AZD1222 doses relative to day 0 and relative to MenACWY recipients. In the small 56-69-year group, the increase in depth fell short of significance, most likely because of low power. Only a handful of AZD1222 recipients were SARS-CoV-2 seropositive at baseline, limiting conclusions about previously exposed vaccinees. Because no day 14 peak-response samples were available, the repertoires could be characterized only after the peak T cell response. The vaccine-associated CD4 TCRs covered the entire spike protein, and the dominant responses fell in regions 160-218 and 743-854.

About this clone itself: Its antigen is currently not known. Per-base quality was not reported, and no clone a single base away is much larger than it.

The CDR3 regions of human TCRbeta chains were subjected to immunosequencing. The study's own analysis went as follows. Repertoire TCRs were checked for matches against a reference library of SARS-CoV-2-specific TCRs that had been generated using the MIRA antigen-specificity platform. Breadth meant the fraction of unique TCRs that were SARS-CoV-2-associated, whereas depth meant the fraction of total T cells that were SARS-CoV-2-associated. Using the MIRA data, each spike-specific TCR was mapped to the spike region that the TCR reacts to and placed in a CD4 or CD8 class. Log10-transformed breadth and depth values were compared by one-way ANOVA with Sidak's multiple comparisons tests. TCRdb's version of the immuneACCESS table is confined to in-frame rearrangements and falls short of the full clone set. An unresolved V gene accounts for under half of the shortfall where checked; the remainder is of unknown origin. V, J and clone size were drawn from that table, and D and trimming were deduced from the DNA. The table for this sample lists 65,000 to 85,000 clones; 80% of them were counted only once. The ten top clones hold around 15% of the sample.

Taken with the paper, the label for time point translates to: about 28 days (+/-7) after the second vaccine dose. AZD1222 recipients with second doses at about 4 weeks or about 12 weeks were pooled, because spike-specific TCR depth and breadth did not differ between schedules. Samples from vaccinated people were obtained from the UK trials COV001 and COV002, which included a single-blind randomized controlled phase 2/3 trial of AZD1222 (ChAdOx1 nCoV-19) in healthy adults. For TCRbeta chain sequencing, PBMC samples were collected from trial participants at day 0 and at day 28 after the second dose. Per the germline V gene, MNHEY is the CDR1 and SVGEGT is the CDR2. The V end loses 0 bases and the J end loses 0 bases, and a stretch of 12 bases separates them. Taken from cysteine to phenylalanine, the CDR3 has 17 residues. The retained sequence is limited to the CDR3, 51 bases, with the frame set at the first base.

The sequencing used peripheral blood, collected 28 days after the second AZD1222 dose. The sequence derives from an adult who received the AZD1222 COVID-19 vaccine. The V gene is TRBV6-2 or TRBV6-3 and the J gene is TRBJ2-4; the D gene is perhaps TRBD1 or TRBD2, each of them matching over 5 bases. The CDR3 sequence is CASSYSRGALAKNIQYF. DNA sequence: TGTGCCAGCAGTTACTCTCGAGGGGCCCTAGCCAAAAACATTCAGTACTTC.